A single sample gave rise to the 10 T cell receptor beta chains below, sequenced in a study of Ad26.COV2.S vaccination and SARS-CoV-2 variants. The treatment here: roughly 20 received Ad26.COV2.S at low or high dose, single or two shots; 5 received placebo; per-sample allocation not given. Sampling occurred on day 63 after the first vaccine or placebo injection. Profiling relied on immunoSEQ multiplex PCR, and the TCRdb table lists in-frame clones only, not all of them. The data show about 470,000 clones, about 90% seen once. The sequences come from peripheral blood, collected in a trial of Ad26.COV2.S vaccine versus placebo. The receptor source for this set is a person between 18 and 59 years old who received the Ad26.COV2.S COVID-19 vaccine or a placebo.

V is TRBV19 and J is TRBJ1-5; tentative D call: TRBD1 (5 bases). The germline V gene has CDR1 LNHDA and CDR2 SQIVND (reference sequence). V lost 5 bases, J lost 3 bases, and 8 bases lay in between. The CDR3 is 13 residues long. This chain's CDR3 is CASSPGPNQPQHF. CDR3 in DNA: TGTGCCAGTAGTCCAGGGCCCAATCAGCCCCAGCATTTT.

CDR3 in amino acids: CASSVAPEGAGTDTQYF. CDR3 nucleotide sequence: TGTGCCAGCAGCGTAGCTCCGGAGGGAGCGGGCACAGATACGCAGTATTTT. This chain joins TRBV9 and TRBJ2-3; D perhaps matches TRBD2 (6 bases). V lost 0 bases to trimming and J lost 1 base, with 15 bases between them. The germline CDR1 and CDR2 sequences are SGDLS and YYNGEE. The CDR3 runs 17 residues.

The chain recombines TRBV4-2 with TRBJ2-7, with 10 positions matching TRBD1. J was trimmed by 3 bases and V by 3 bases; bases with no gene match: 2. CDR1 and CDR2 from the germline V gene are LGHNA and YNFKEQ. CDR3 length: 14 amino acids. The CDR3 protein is CASSQDRGSYEQYF. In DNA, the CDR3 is TGTGCCAGCAGCCAGGACAGGGGGAGCTACGAGCAGTACTTC.

DNA for the CDR3: TGTGCCACCAGCAGGGCGGACAGGGGAGGGACAGATACGCAGTATTTT. Amino acids: CATSRADRGGTDTQYF. The gene calls are TRBV15 and TRBJ2-3; 9 bases map to TRBD1. CDR1 is LNHNV, CDR2 YYDKDF, per germline (reference sequence). V lost 3 bases to trimming and J lost 3 bases; unmatched junction nucleotides: 7. The CDR3 sequence is 16 residues long.

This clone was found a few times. DNA of the CDR3: TGTGCCACCAGTGATACGACGGCGGGGACTTCCTATTTTAATCAGCCCCAGCATTTT. This codes for CATSDTTAGTSYFNQPQHF. The chain recombines TRBV24-1 with TRBJ1-5, with a weak D call TRBD1 (5 bases). Germline CDR1 KGHDR, CDR2 SFDVKD. Trimming took off 3 bases at V and 4 bases at J, with 24 bases between the two ends. The CDR3 has 19 amino acids.

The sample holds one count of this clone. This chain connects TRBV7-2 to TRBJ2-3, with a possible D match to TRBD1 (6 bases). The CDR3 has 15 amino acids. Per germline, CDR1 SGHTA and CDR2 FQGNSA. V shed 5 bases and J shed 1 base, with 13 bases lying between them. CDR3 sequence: CASSKKTGGTDTQYF. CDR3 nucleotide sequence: TGTGCCAGCAGCAAAAAGACAGGTGGCACAGATACGCAGTATTTT. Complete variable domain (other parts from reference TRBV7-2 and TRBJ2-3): GAGVSQSPSNKVTEKGKDVELRCDPISGHTALYWYRQSLGQGLEFLIYFQGNSAPDKSGLPSDRFSAERTGGSVSTLTIQRTQQEDSAVYLCASSKKTGGTDTQYFGPGTRLTVL.

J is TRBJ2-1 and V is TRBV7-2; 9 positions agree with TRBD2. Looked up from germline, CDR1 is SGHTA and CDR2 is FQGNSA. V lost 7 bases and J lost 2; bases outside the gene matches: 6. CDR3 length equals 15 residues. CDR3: CASTSGRSTYNEQFF. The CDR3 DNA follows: TGTGCCAGCACCAGCGGGAGGTCCACCTACAATGAGCAGTTCTTC.

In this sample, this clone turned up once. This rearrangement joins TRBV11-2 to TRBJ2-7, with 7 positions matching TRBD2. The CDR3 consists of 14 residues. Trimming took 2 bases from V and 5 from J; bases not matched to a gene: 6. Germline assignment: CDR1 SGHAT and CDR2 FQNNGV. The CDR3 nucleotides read TGTGCCAGCAGCTTAACGGCGGGAGTTAACGAGCAGTACTTC. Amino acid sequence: CASSLTAGVNEQYF.

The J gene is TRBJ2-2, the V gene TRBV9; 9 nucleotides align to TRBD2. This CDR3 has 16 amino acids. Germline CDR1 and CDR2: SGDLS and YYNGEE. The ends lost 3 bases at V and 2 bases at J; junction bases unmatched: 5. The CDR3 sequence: CASSGLAGENTGELFF. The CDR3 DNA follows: TGTGCCAGCAGCGGATTAGCGGGAGAAAACACCGGGGAGCTGTTTTTT.

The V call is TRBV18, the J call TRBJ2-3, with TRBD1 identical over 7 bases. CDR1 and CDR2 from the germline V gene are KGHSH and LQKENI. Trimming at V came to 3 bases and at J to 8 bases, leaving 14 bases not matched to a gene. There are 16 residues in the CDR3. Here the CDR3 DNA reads TGTGCCAGCTCACCGACAGGGCCAATAGGTGGTGGTACGCAGTATTTT. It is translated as CASSPTGPIGGGTQYF.